This entry describes one TCR beta chain. Its antigen remains unknown. These data originate in a study of CD8+ T cells in alopecia areata. General study points: With just one nonresponder, it is still uncertain whether baseline CD8+ expansion relates to response.

Treatment given: oral pan-JAK inhibitor, 5-10 mg twice daily. CDR1 and CDR2 from the germline V gene are SEHNR and FQNEAQ (reference sequence). Trimming cost V 5 bases and J 7 bases; bases outside gene matches: 6. This CDR3 region has 14 residues. Sequencing templates came from extracted RNA that was reverse transcribed into cDNA. Sequencing used immunoSEQ multiplex PCR; TCRdb keeps in-frame clones, though not all of them. Of fewer than 100,000 clones listed, more than 55% were seen once; the top ten hold 15%. This specimen was CD8+ T cells sorted from blood, taken at week 4, from a patient treated with tofacitinib. This receptor was taken from a human donor with alopecia areata. The chain combines TRBV7-9 with TRBJ2-4; 9 bases agree with TRBD1. DNA for the CDR3: TGTGCCAGCAGCCGACTAGACAGGGGGAACATTCAGTACTTC. Translating it yields CASSRLDRGNIQYF.